Each of the 26 T cell receptor beta chains below was sequenced from the same sample in a study of T-cell reconstitution after alpha-beta-depleted transplantation in children. As it was prepared, the TCRbeta library received unique molecular identifiers. TCRdb reprocessed the PCR reads via MiXCR and lists one record per CDR3 protein. This repertoire shows about a million distinct CDR3 sequences, under 30% found once; its top ten account for about 28%. The specimen comprised PBMCs, mostly from graft donor cells, sampled 360 days after TCRalphabeta/CD19-depleted stem cell transplant. The receptor set was obtained from a boy younger than two who had a stem cell transplant for SCID, so the T cells may come from the graft donor.

This clonotype showed up just a few times. The V call is TRBV20-1, the J call TRBJ1-5; 7 bases fit TRBD1. Germline CDR1 DFQATT, CDR2 SNEGSKA (reference sequence). J gave up 0 bases and V 0 bases, and 5 bases lay outside the gene matches. The CDR3 runs 16 residues. The CDR3 nucleotides are TGCAGTGCTAGAGAAGGAGACAGGGTTAGCAATCAGCCCCAGCATTTT. Protein product: CSAREGDRVSNQPQHF.

The rearrangement joins TRBV20-1 to TRBJ1-4; D possibly corresponds to TRBD1 (5 bases). This CDR3 is built from 13 residues. Between the trimmed V and J ends, which lost 4 bases and 8 bases, there was a span of 14 bases. Germline lookup yields CDR1 DFQATT and CDR2 SNEGSKA (reference sequence). CDR3 DNA: TGCAGTGCTAAGGATAGGGGTCGAGAAAAACTGTTTTTT. Translated, it gives CSAKDRGREKLFF.

The V call is TRBV2, the J call TRBJ2-2; 10 nucleotides agree with TRBD2. The CDR3 totals 18 residues. Germline V CDR1 and CDR2: SNHLY, FYNNEI. The junction had 13 bases not matched to a gene; V was cut back by 4 bases and J by 5 bases. As DNA, the CDR3 is TGTGCCAGCAGTGGATCGAGCGGGGGGGCCCGGGGAACCGGGGAGCTGTTTTTT. Its protein product is CASSGSSGGARGTGELFF.

In this sample, this clonotype turned up a few times. This chain uses TRBV18 with TRBJ2-1, with 9 bases fitting TRBD1. CDR1 and CDR2 (germline): KGHSH, LQKENI. The CDR3 runs to 15 residues. After removal of 6 bases from V and 5 bases from J, the junction contained 8 bases not matched to a gene. Here the CDR3 DNA reads TGTGCCAGCTCCCCCGGGACAGGGTACAACAATGAGCAGTTCTTC. Encoded protein: CASSPGTGYNNEQFF.

The genes are TRBV5-5 and TRBJ2-1; D is uncertain. Germline V lookup: CDR1 SGHKS, CDR2 YYEKEE (reference sequence). The CDR3 consists of 16 residues. Trimming cost V 4 bases and J 6 bases, with 20 bases left between them. The chain's CDR3 is CASSASLAPWGNEQFF. CDR3 nucleotide sequence: TGTGCCAGCAGCGCGTCGTTGGCGCCGTGGGGCAATGAGCAGTTCTTC.

Only a few counts were recorded for this clonotype. The genes are TRBV7-2 and TRBJ2-7, with TRBD2 identical over 8 bases. Germline V gives CDR1 SGHTA, CDR2 FQGNSA. The CDR3 runs 15 residues. V lost 1 base, J lost 2 bases, and 4 bases stayed unmatched. The CDR3 DNA sequence: TGTGCCAGCAGCTTAGAGCGGGGGTTTGCCTACGAGCAGTACTTC. This codes for CASSLERGFAYEQYF. The full variable domain, with the rest looked up from reference TRBV7-2 and TRBJ2-7, is GAGVSQSPSNKVTEKGKDVELRCDPISGHTALYWYRQSLGQGLEFLIYFQGNSAPDKSGLPSDRFSAERTGGSVSTLTIQRTQQEDSAVYLCASSLERGFAYEQYFGPGTRLTVT.

The chain joins TRBV29-1 to TRBJ2-7, with a tentative D call TRBD2 (7 bases). The CDR3 runs to 13 residues. Per germline, CDR1 SQVTM and CDR2 ANQGSEA. V lost 7 bases and J 5 bases, leaving 18 bases between the germline ends. For the CDR3, the DNA is TGCAGCGCCACAGGGAGGGGGTGGGACGAGCAGTACTTC. This codes for CSATGRGWDEQYF.

V and J are TRBV30 and TRBJ2-1; 9 bases align to TRBD1. With 0 bases clipped from V and 12 bases from J, the junction kept 15 bases outside the gene matches. CDR1 and CDR2 (germline): GTSNPN, SVGIG (reference sequence). The CDR3 consists of 16 residues. This CDR3 reads CAWSVQPGQGRVGQFF. Here the CDR3 DNA reads TGTGCCTGGAGTGTACAACCGGGACAGGGCCGGGTTGGGCAGTTCTTC.

The V and J genes are TRBV12-3 or TRBV12-4 and TRBJ2-7, with D perhaps TRBD1 (5 bases). The CDR3 totals 14 residues. V shed 4 bases and J shed 4 bases, with 14 bases lying between them. The CDR3, as DNA: TGTGCCAGCAGTTCCCCCCGACAGCATTACGAGCAGTACTTC. Amino acid sequence: CASSSPRQHYEQYF.

This clonotype was seen ten or more times. The J gene is TRBJ2-7, the V gene TRBV12-3 or TRBV12-4; TRBD1 matches at 7 bases. V shed 6 bases, J shed 3 bases, and the junction held 2 bases outside the gene matches. The CDR3 covers 12 residues. The CDR3 here is CASSRQGYEQYF. The CDR3 DNA is TGTGCCAGCAGCCGACAGGGCTACGAGCAGTACTTC.

V is TRBV12-3 or TRBV12-4 and J is TRBJ2-5; a weak D match, TRBD1 (6 bases). The CDR3 sequence is 14 residues long. V was clipped by 1 base and J by 5 bases, with 11 bases between them. The CDR3 sequence is CASSLEFTGETQYF. Written as DNA, the CDR3 is TGTGCCAGCAGTTTAGAGTTCACAGGGGAGACCCAGTACTTC.

This clonotype was seen a few times. One end of the junction fails to match germline, which may point to a read error. The chain uses TRBV12-3 or TRBV12-4 and TRBJ2-5; possible D gene TRBD2, 5 bases. The CDR3 loop spans 13 amino acids. The chain's CDR3 is CASSPGLKETQYF. CDR3 sequence (DNA): TGTGCTAGCAGCCCCGGACTCAAAGAGACCCAGTACTTC.

The chain carries TRBV20-1 and TRBJ2-7; TRBD2 might be the D (5 bases). Trimming removed 1 base from V and 2 bases from J, with 12 bases in between. The CDR3 runs 14 residues. Germline-derived CDR1 and CDR2 are DFQATT and SNEGSKA (reference sequence). CDR3 sequence reads: CSARARVSPYEQYF. The CDR3 DNA reads as TGCAGTGCTAGAGCGAGGGTTTCCCCCTACGAGCAGTACTTC.

This chain joins TRBV5-4 and TRBJ1-5, with 10 nucleotides matching TRBD1. V lost 3 bases to trimming and J lost 6 bases; unmatched junction nucleotides: 12. This CDR3 is built from 17 residues. Germline V gene sequence: CDR1 SGHNT, CDR2 YYREEE (reference sequence). CDR3 protein: CASSSIPGTGERQPQHF. In DNA form, the CDR3 reads TGTGCCAGCAGCTCGATACCAGGGACAGGGGAGCGTCAGCCCCAGCATTTT.

The chain has TRBV6-5 and TRBJ1-2; unclear D gene. Germline-derived CDR1 and CDR2 are MNHEY and SVGAGI. The CDR3 is made up of 15 amino acids. V was trimmed by 0 bases and J by 6 bases, leaving 14 bases between them. Here the CDR3 reads CASSYSTLPRHGYTF. In DNA, the CDR3 is TGTGCCAGCAGTTACTCGACCTTACCTAGGCATGGCTACACCTTC.

A few counts support this clonotype. The chain carries TRBV10-3 and TRBJ1-2; maybe TRBD1 (5 bases). Germline assignment: CDR1 ENHRY and CDR2 SYGVKD. V lost 11 bases and J 1 base, leaving 8 bases between the germline ends. The CDR3 spans 11 residues. The DNA of the CDR3 is TGTGCCGCAGGGATTAACTATGGCTACACCTTC. Its translation is CAAGINYGYTF.

V gene TRBV7-9 combines with J gene TRBJ2-1, with D tentatively TRBD2 (5 bases). Trimming left V 7 bases short and J 4 bases short, with 20 bases between. Germline V gives CDR1 SEHNR, CDR2 FQNEAQ (reference sequence). The CDR3 contains 16 residues. CDR3 sequence: CASNLGRASQYNEQFF. Written as DNA, the CDR3 is TGTGCCAGCAACCTAGGGCGGGCTAGTCAATACAATGAGCAGTTCTTC.

This clonotype was detected a few times. This chain uses TRBV5-1 with TRBJ2-7; D perhaps matches TRBD1 (6 bases). Per the germline V gene, CDR1 is SGHRS and CDR2 is YFSETQ. CDR3 length equals 15 residues. Between the trimmed V and J ends, which lost 4 bases and 0 bases, there was a span of 14 bases. CDR3 region: CASSPGQRNSYEQYF. In DNA form, the CDR3 reads TGCGCCAGCAGCCCAGGACAGCGAAACTCCTACGAGCAGTACTTC.

This clonotype occurred a few times. This chain uses TRBV5-1 with TRBJ1-1; 11 nucleotides line up with TRBD1. This CDR3 spans 12 amino acids. Germline CDR1 SGHRS, CDR2 YFSETQ. V lost 4 bases to trimming and J lost 11 bases; unmatched junction nucleotides: 4. The CDR3 loop reads CASSVDRGRAFF. DNA for the CDR3: TGCGCCAGCAGCGTGGACAGGGGGCGGGCTTTCTTT. Filled out from reference TRBV5-1 and TRBJ1-1, the complete variable domain reads KAGVTQTPRYLIKTRGQQVTLSCSPISGHRSVSWYQQTPGQGLQFLFEYFSETQRNKGNFPGRFSGRQFSNSRSEMNVSTLELGDSALYLCASSVDRGRAFFGQGTRLTVV.

This clonotype was detected a few times. J is TRBJ2-1 and V is TRBV6-1; D possibly matches TRBD1 or TRBD2 (5 bases each). The germline V and J ends were trimmed by 10 bases and 4 bases, with 17 bases remaining between them. CDR3 length: 14 residues. Per germline, CDR1 MNHNS and CDR2 SASEGT. The CDR3 protein is CATALGTLYNEQFF. CDR3 in DNA: TGTGCCACCGCGTTGGGGACCCTGTACAATGAGCAGTTCTTC.

The rearrangement links TRBV18 to TRBJ2-7; D might be TRBD1 or TRBD2, each matching 5 bases. CDR3 length: 16 residues. V was trimmed by 5 bases and J by 3 bases, leaving 20 bases between them. Per germline, CDR1 KGHSH and CDR2 LQKENI. Here the CDR3 reads CASSKAAGSGGYEQYF. The CDR3 nucleotides are TGTGCCAGCTCAAAGGCGGCAGGGTCTGGAGGCTACGAGCAGTACTTC.

In this sample, this clonotype turned up a few times. The rearrangement joins TRBV20-1 to TRBJ2-5, with 9 nucleotides matching TRBD2. Germline-derived CDR1 and CDR2 are DFQATT and SNEGSKA (reference sequence). The CDR3 covers 12 residues. The V segment lost 4 bases and the J segment 5 bases; nucleotides outside the gene matches: 2. The CDR3 reads CSATGTSETQYF. The CDR3 bases are TGCAGTGCTACCGGGACTAGCGAGACCCAGTACTTC.

This clonotype has more than one count but fewer than ten. This chain uses TRBV4-3 with TRBJ2-7; 7 positions match TRBD1. Per the germline V gene, CDR1 is LGHNA and CDR2 is YSLEER. The CDR3 totals 15 residues. V lost 1 base and J lost 6; bases outside the gene matches: 9. For the CDR3, the DNA is TGCGCCAGCAGCCAAGGGGAAAGACAGGGCTCCGAGCAGTACTTC. Translated, it gives CASSQGERQGSEQYF.

The chain recombines TRBV7-2 with TRBJ2-1, with D hard to call. V was shortened by 4 bases and J by 0 bases, with 10 bases between the two germline ends. Germline CDR1 SGHTA, CDR2 FQGNSA. The CDR3 totals 15 residues. The CDR3 DNA follows: TGTGCCAGCAGCTCCGATAGACACTCCTACAATGAGCAGTTCTTC. It specifies CASSSDRHSYNEQFF.

The J gene is TRBJ2-5, the V gene TRBV12-3 or TRBV12-4; 7 bases line up with TRBD2. This CDR3 region has 14 residues. Trimming cost V 8 bases and J 5 bases; bases outside gene matches: 11. The CDR3 spells CASRPSDGRETQYF. The CDR3 DNA reads TGTGCCAGCCGCCCATCCGACGGGAGGGAGACCCAGTACTTC.

The rearrangement uses TRBV7-2 and TRBJ2-5, with D unclear. From germline, CDR1 is SGHTA and CDR2 FQGNSA. V lost 5 bases and J lost 6, with 25 bases in between. This CDR3 is built from 17 residues. The CDR3 region is CASSLFVSDAAEQTQYF. The CDR3 region has the DNA TGTGCCAGCAGCCTCTTTGTGAGCGATGCGGCCGAGCAGACCCAGTACTTC.